What follows describes a single TCR beta chain. The entry originates in a study of blood T cell repertoires in COVID-19. The overall study: There were acute and convalescent COVID-19 samples, and they came from the United States, Italy and Spain.

Trimming shortened V by 1 base and J by 8 bases, and 9 bases separated the two germline ends. CDR3 length: 13 residues. Looked up from germline, CDR1 is MGHRA and CDR2 is YSYEKL. Per the authors' pipeline: Reference gene primer amplification yielded estimated nucleated cell counts. This table comes from immunoSEQ multiplex PCR, and its TCRdb copy is limited to in-frame clones, with some not included. V and J calls plus clone size are reproduced from that table; the DNA served to infer D and trimming. This sample has 94,000 or so clones, with roughly 82% found just once. Sequenced: peripheral blood. The chain is built from TRBV4-1 and TRBJ2-1; D remains unclear. The clonotype originates from a man aged 60 to 75 with acute or convalescent COVID-19. The CDR3 nucleotides are TGCGCCAGCAGCCAAGGATCGGTCGATGAGCAGTTCTTC. Its protein is CASSQGSVDEQFF.